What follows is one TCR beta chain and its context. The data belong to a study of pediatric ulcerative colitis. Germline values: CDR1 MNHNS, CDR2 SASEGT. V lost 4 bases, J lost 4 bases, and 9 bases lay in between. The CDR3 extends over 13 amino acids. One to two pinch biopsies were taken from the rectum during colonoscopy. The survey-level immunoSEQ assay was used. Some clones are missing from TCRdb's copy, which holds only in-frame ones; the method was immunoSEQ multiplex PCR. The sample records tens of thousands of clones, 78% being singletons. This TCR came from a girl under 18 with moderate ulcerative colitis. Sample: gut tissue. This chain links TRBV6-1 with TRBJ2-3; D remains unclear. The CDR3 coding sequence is TGTGCCAGCAGTGGTGGGAAAGCAGATACGCAGTATTTT. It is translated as CASSGGKADTQYF.